Listed below are T cell receptor beta chains from one sample, sequenced in a study of cytomegalovirus exposure and HLA in healthy donors. TCRdb's table, derived via immunoSEQ multiplex PCR, lists solely in-frame clones and lacks some. The data contain about 130,000 clones, about 80% of them singletons. Material for sequencing was PBMCs. The receptors were gathered from a man in his forties in good health and CMV-seropositive. CDR3s include the opening cysteine and the closing phenylalanine or tryptophan. The D gene is left open where the match is weak. Clone size is given for some rows only: seen once, a few or many times, or a class if the clone is expanded.

size	V	D	J	length	DNA	CDR3
few	TRBV11-2	TRBD1	TRBJ2-3	15	TGTGCCAGCAGCCACTACAGGGGACGCGGAGATACGCAGTATTTT	CASSHYRGRGDTQYF
few	TRBV2	-	TRBJ1-1	13	TGTGCCAGCAGTGCACAGGGGAACACTGAAGCTTTCTTT	CASSAQGNTEAFF
-	TRBV6-6	-	TRBJ2-2	11	TGTGCCAGCAGGAACATCGGGGAGCTGTTTTTT	CASRNIGELFF
-	TRBV18	-	TRBJ2-7	15	TGTGCCAGCTCACCACGGCAGGGGTCTATCTACGAGCAGTACTTC	CASSPRQGSIYEQYF
few	TRBV19	TRBD1	TRBJ2-1	16	TGTGCCAGTAGCCAGGGGGCCAGGCCACCGTACAATGAGCAGTTCTTC	CASSQGARPPYNEQFF
-	TRBV4-2	-	TRBJ1-4	17	TGTGCCAGCAGCCAATTGCAGGGAGGTATAACTAATGAAAAACTGTTTTTT	CASSQLQGGITNEKLFF
-	TRBV5-1	TRBD2	TRBJ2-3	14	TGCGCCAGCAGCTTCGAGACTAGCCGGGATACGCAGTATTTT	CASSFETSRDTQYF
-	TRBV11-2	TRBD1	TRBJ1-6	15	TGTGCCAGCAGCTTAGAGCTAGGGGACAGCTCACCCCTCCACTTT	CASSLELGDSSPLHF
-	TRBV20-1	TRBD1	TRBJ1-5	11	TGCAGTGCTAGTGGGACAGGGCCCCAGCATTTT	CSASGTGPQHF
-	TRBV10-1	TRBD2	TRBJ2-3	14	TGCGCCACGACTAGCGGGGCGAGCACAGATACGCAGTATTTT	CATTSGASTDTQYF
-	TRBV5-1	-	TRBJ1-4	14	TGCGCCAGCAGCTTTGTCCCAGGAAATGAAAAACTGTTTTTT	CASSFVPGNEKLFF
-	TRBV27	TRBD1	TRBJ1-6	17	TGTGCCAGCAGTCGCGGGACAGGGGCTATCTTAGGGTCACCCCTCCACTTT	CASSRGTGAILGSPLHF
once	TRBV5-4	TRBD1	TRBJ1-4	16	TGTGCCAGCAGCTTGGAGGTCGGGACAGGGTTTGAAAAACTGTTTTTT	CASSLEVGTGFEKLFF
-	TRBV5-1	TRBD2	TRBJ2-1	15	TGCGCCAGCAGCTTGGAAGGACTAGCGAGGGATGAGCAGTTCTTC	CASSLEGLARDEQFF
-	TRBV11-2	TRBD2	TRBJ2-1	17	TGTGCCAGCAGCTTATTCGGGACTAGCGGGAGTGGGGGTGAGCAGTTCTTC	CASSLFGTSGSGGEQFF
-	TRBV18	TRBD2	TRBJ2-1	14	TGTGCCAGCTCGCCCGCATTGGGGGGGAACGAGCAGTTCTTC	CASSPALGGNEQFF
-	TRBV30	-	TRBJ1-1	13	TGTGCCTGGAGTTGGGGGGGCACGACTGAAGCTTTCTTT	CAWSWGGTTEAFF
-	TRBV5-1	-	TRBJ2-1	14	TGCGCCAGCAGCCCTTTGCGGGGCCTAAATGAGCAGTTCTTC	CASSPLRGLNEQFF
once	TRBV6-5	-	TRBJ1-2	12	TGTGCCAGCAGCCTCGACACCGCCGGCTACACCTTC	CASSLDTAGYTF
-	TRBV10-3	-	TRBJ2-5	15	TGTGCCATCAGTGGGAGTAAGACAGACCAAGAGACCCAGTACTTC	CAISGSKTDQETQYF
-	TRBV5-1	-	TRBJ1-1	13	TGCGCCAGCAGCTTGACGGTGGAGGACGAAGCTTTCTTT	CASSLTVEDEAFF
-	TRBV5-6	-	TRBJ2-6	15	TGTGCCAGCAGCTTGGGAGCGTCGGGGGCCAACGTCCTGACTTTC	CASSLGASGANVLTF
-	TRBV7-2	TRBD2	TRBJ2-7	15	TGTGCCAGCAGCCCCCATGGACTAGCGGCCTACGAGCAGTACTTC	CASSPHGLAAYEQYF
-	TRBV6-1	-	TRBJ1-5	15	TGTGCCAGCGAAGTTGGGGCAGGGGCTAATCAGCCCCAGCATTTT	CASEVGAGANQPQHF
-	TRBV6-1	-	TRBJ1-5	15	TGTGCCAGCAGTGAAGCGCGGTACGGGGGTCAGCCCCAGCATTTT	CASSEARYGGQPQHF
-	TRBV5-1	-	TRBJ2-6	14	TGCGCCAGCAGCCCCGACTGGGGGGCCAACGTCCTGACTTTC	CASSPDWGANVLTF
-	TRBV27	TRBD1	TRBJ1-2	15	TGTGCCAGCACCCCGGGGACAGGGGTAAACTATGGCTACACCTTC	CASTPGTGVNYGYTF